These 17 T cell receptor beta chains were all obtained from the same sample, sequenced in a study of regulatory T cells in long-lasting Graves disease. Documented time point: persistent/refractory GD, antithyroid drugs over 5 years with positive TRAb. The TCR library was made from RNA extracted from PBMCs. Building of the TCR beta libraries involved iRepertoire HTBI primers and Arm-PCR of CDR3 regions. Using its own MiXCR run on the multiplex PCR reads, TCRdb lists one record per CDR3 protein. The sample lists 700,000 or so distinct CDR3 sequences; 30% were seen once. This specimen consisted of peripheral blood mononuclear cells (PBMCs), obtained when the disease was refractory, from a patient treated with antithyroid drugs. These receptors originate from a female donor with Graves disease.

The chain recombines TRBV30 with TRBJ1-1, with a possible D match to TRBD1 (5 bases). Germline V CDR1 and CDR2: GTSNPN, SVGIG (reference sequence). The CDR3 loop spans 13 amino acids. Trimming cost V 3 bases and J 1 base, with 9 bases left between them. The CDR3 region is CAWRGHRNTEAFF. The CDR3 DNA is TGTGCCTGGAGAGGACACAGGAACACTGAAGCTTTCTTT. Full variable domain (outside the CDR3, taken from reference TRBV30 and TRBJ1-1): SQTIHQWPATLVQPVGSPLSLECTVEGTSNPNLYWYRQAAGRGLQLLFYSVGIGQISSEVPQNLSASRPQDRQFILSSKKLLLSDSGFYLCAWRGHRNTEAFFGQGTRLTVV.

This chain connects TRBV19 to TRBJ1-4; 8 positions agree with TRBD1. Per the germline V gene, CDR1 is LNHDA and CDR2 is SQIVND (reference sequence). V was clipped by 3 bases and J by 8 bases; unmatched bases: 11. The CDR3 spans 16 residues. For the CDR3, the DNA is TGTGCCAGTAGTATCGGGACAGGCAAGCTTGGGGAAAAACTGTTTTTT. It is translated as CASSIGTGKLGEKLFF.

The chain recombines TRBV6-1 with TRBJ1-1, with D perhaps matching TRBD1 (6 bases). This CDR3 comprises 19 residues. Trimming cost V 6 bases and J 0 bases, with 26 bases left between them. The germline V gene encodes CDR1 MNHNS and CDR2 SASEGT. The CDR3 nucleotides read TGTGCCAGCAGCCAAGAATCAGGGGCTGTGTTGGGGATGAACACTGAAGCTTTCTTT. The encoded protein is CASSQESGAVLGMNTEAFF.

In this sample, this clonotype turned up a few times. This sequence joins TRBV27 and TRBJ1-2; possible D gene TRBD1, 6 bases. The CDR3 is made up of 13 amino acids. Germline V CDR1 and CDR2: MNHEY, SMNVEV (reference sequence). The V end was cut by 2 bases, the J end by 8 bases, with 12 bases between. CDR3 sequence: CASSLHGGGGYTF. The CDR3 DNA reads as TGTGCCAGCAGTTTACACGGGGGCGGAGGCTACACCTTC.

This chain uses TRBV2 with TRBJ1-2; 7 positions match TRBD1. This CDR3 contains 13 residues. Losses at the gene ends were 7 bases for V and 5 bases for J; bases not matched to a gene: 7. Per the germline V gene, CDR1 is SNHLY and CDR2 is FYNNEI. CDR3 sequence reads: CASTAGGKYGYTF. The DNA for the CDR3 is TGTGCCAGCACGGCAGGGGGGAAGTATGGCTACACCTTC. The full variable domain, completed using reference TRBV2 and TRBJ1-2, is EPEVTQTPSHQVTQMGQEVILRCVPISNHLYFYWYRQILGQKVEFLVSFYNNEISEKSEIFDDQFSVERPDGSNFTLKIRSTKLEDSAMYFCASTAGGKYGYTFGSGTRLTVV.

This clonotype has a handful of counts. CDR3 protein: CASSDEGRVGSPQHF. The DNA of the CDR3 is TGTGCCAGCAGTGATGAGGGACGGGTTGGGTCTCCCCAGCATTTT. This chain connects TRBV2 to TRBJ1-5, with a weak D call TRBD1 (5 bases). CDR3 size: 15 residues. The germline V and J ends were trimmed by 3 bases and 10 bases, with 19 bases remaining between them. Germline V gene lookup returns CDR1 SNHLY and CDR2 FYNNEI. Together with reference TRBV2 and TRBJ1-5, the CDR3 gives the full variable domain: EPEVTQTPSHQVTQMGQEVILRCVPISNHLYFYWYRQILGQKVEFLVSFYNNEISEKSEIFDDQFSVERPDGSNFTLKIRSTKLEDSAMYFCASSDEGRVGSPQHFGDGTRLSIL.

For the CDR3, the DNA is TGTGCCAGCAGCACCTACGTGTCTGGGGCCAACGTCCTGACTTTC. Translation gives CASSTYVSGANVLTF. The chain is built from TRBV7-9 and TRBJ2-6, with D uncertain. CDR1 is SEHNR and CDR2 is FQNEAQ in the germline V gene (reference sequence). This CDR3 is 15 amino acids long. V was shortened by 5 bases and J by 1 base, with 9 bases between the two germline ends.

This clonotype is a singleton in its sample. The chain couples TRBV6-1 to TRBJ1-2, with D tentatively TRBD1 (6 bases). Germline assignment: CDR1 MNHNS and CDR2 SASEGT. This CDR3 has 15 amino acids. Between the trimmed V and J ends, which lost 2 bases and 4 bases, there was a span of 14 bases. The CDR3 reads CASSESGGAGYGYTF. The CDR3 nucleotides read TGTGCCAGCAGTGAATCTGGGGGCGCCGGCTATGGCTACACCTTC.

This clonotype was observed once. V is TRBV12-3 or TRBV12-4 and J is TRBJ2-7; TRBD1 might be the D (6 bases). The germline V and J ends were trimmed by 6 bases and 5 bases, with 20 bases remaining between them. The CDR3 extends over 15 amino acids. The CDR3 sequence: CASSATGNFLDEQYF. DNA of the CDR3: TGTGCCAGCAGCGCCACAGGGAATTTTTTGGACGAGCAGTACTTC.

With respect to this clonotype: A much larger clone lies one base from this, so it may be a read error. The gene calls are TRBV29-1 and TRBJ1-1; D gene ambiguous. The CDR3 contains 13 residues. V was pared by 3 bases and J by 0 bases, with 8 bases between. Germline CDR1 is SQVTM and CDR2 is ANQGSEA. DNA of the CDR3: TGCAGCGTTGATGGCAGTATGAACACTGAAGCTTTCTTT. It codes for CSVDGSMNTEAFF. Full variable domain (rest looked up from reference TRBV29-1 and TRBJ1-1): SAVISQKPSRDICQRGTSLTIQCQVDSQVTMMFWYRQQPGQSLTLIATANQGSEATYESGFVIDKFPISRPNLTFSTLTVSNMSPEDSSIYLCSVDGSMNTEAFFGQGTRLTVV.

The chain is built from TRBV4-2 and TRBJ1-4; D is uncertain. Trimming took 0 bases from V and 4 from J, leaving 9 bases between them. In germline, CDR1 is LGHNA, CDR2 YNFKEQ. The CDR3 runs 15 residues. CDR3 in amino acids: CASSQEETVNEKLFF. CDR3 in DNA: TGTGCCAGCAGCCAAGAAGAAACAGTTAATGAAAAACTGTTTTTT.

The rearrangement uses TRBV3-1 and TRBJ2-7; possibly TRBD1 or TRBD2 for D (5 bases each). The V end was cut by 2 bases, the J end by 5 bases, with 16 bases between. This CDR3 is 15 amino acids long. The V gene's germline CDR1 is LGHDT and CDR2 YNNKEL (reference sequence). The CDR3 sequence is CASSQLLGVMNEQYF. The CDR3 coding sequence is TGTGCCAGCAGCCAATTATTGGGGGTGATGAACGAGCAGTACTTC.

This clonotype turned up a few times. V usage is TRBV6-2 or TRBV6-3 and J usage is TRBJ1-3, with a tentative D call TRBD1 (5 bases). In germline, CDR1 is MNHEY, CDR2 SVGEGT. CDR3 length: 15 amino acids. With 0 bases removed from V and 3 bases from J, the gap between germline ends came to 9 bases. CDR3 sequence (DNA): TGTGCCAGCAGTTACTCGACAGTGAGTGGAAACACCATATATTTT. It is translated as CASSYSTVSGNTIYF.

The genes are TRBV28 and TRBJ1-4; tentative D call: TRBD1 (5 bases). The germline V gene has CDR1 MDHEN and CDR2 SYDVKM. With 8 bases removed from V and 4 bases from J, the gap between germline ends came to 17 bases. CDR3 length: 15 amino acids. The CDR3 protein is CASRPDGGLNEKLFF. CDR3 coding DNA: TGTGCCAGCCGACCCGATGGGGGACTTAATGAAAAACTGTTTTTT.

The table lists this clonotype with a few counts. The rearrangement uses TRBV2 and TRBJ2-5; D ambiguous. Germline lookup yields CDR1 SNHLY and CDR2 FYNNEI. The CDR3 is 13 amino acids. Trimming shortened V by 7 bases and J by 3 bases, and 12 bases separated the two germline ends. DNA of the CDR3: TGTGCCAGCAAAACGGGCCCTGAAGAGACCCAGTACTTC. Its protein product is CASKTGPEETQYF.

With regard to this clonotype: A much larger clone differs by one base, so this may be a read error. The chain couples TRBV28 to TRBJ2-7; 9 bases agree with TRBD1. Per germline, CDR1 MDHEN and CDR2 SYDVKM. The CDR3 spans 15 residues. The CDR3 reads CASSSSGQGMRERYF. CDR3 in DNA: TGTGCCAGCAGTTCGTCGGGACAGGGAATGAGGGAGCGGTACTTC.

This clonotype has just one count. The chain has TRBV5-1 and TRBJ2-7, with 10 bases fitting TRBD2. CDR3 length equals 16 residues. V lost 4 bases to trimming and J lost 3 bases; unmatched junction nucleotides: 10. Germline CDR1 and CDR2: SGHRS and YFSETQ. CDR3 sequence: CASSQGLARDSYEQYF. The CDR3 region has the DNA TGCGCCAGCAGCCAGGGACTAGCGAGAGACAGCTACGAGCAGTACTTC. The variable domain in full, with the rest retrieved from reference TRBV5-1 and TRBJ2-7, is KAGVTQTPRYLIKTRGQQVTLSCSPISGHRSVSWYQQTPGQGLQFLFEYFSETQRNKGNFPGRFSGRQFSNSRSEMNVSTLELGDSALYLCASSQGLARDSYEQYFGPGTRLTVT.